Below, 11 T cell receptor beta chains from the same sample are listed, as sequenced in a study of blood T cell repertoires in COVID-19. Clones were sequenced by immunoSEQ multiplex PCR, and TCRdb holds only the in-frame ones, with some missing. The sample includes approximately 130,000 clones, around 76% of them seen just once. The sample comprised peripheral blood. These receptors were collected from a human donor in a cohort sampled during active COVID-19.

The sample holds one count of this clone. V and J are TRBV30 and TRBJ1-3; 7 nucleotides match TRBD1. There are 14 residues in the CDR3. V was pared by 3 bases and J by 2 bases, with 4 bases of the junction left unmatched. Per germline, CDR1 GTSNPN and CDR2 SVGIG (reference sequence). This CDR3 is CAWSRTGAGNTIYF. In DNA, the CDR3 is TGTGCCTGGAGCCGTACAGGGGCTGGAAACACCATATATTTT.

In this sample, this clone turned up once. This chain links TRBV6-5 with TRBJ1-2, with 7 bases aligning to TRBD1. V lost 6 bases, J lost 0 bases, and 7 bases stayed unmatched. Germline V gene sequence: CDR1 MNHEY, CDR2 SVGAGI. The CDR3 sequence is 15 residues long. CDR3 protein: CASSLGQPSNYGYTF. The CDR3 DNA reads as TGTGCCAGCAGCCTGGGACAGCCCTCTAACTATGGCTACACCTTC.

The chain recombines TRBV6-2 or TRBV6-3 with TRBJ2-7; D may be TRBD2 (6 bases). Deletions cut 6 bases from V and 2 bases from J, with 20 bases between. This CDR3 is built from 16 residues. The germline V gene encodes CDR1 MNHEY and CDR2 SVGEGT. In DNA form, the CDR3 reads TGTGCCAGCAGCCCTACATCGGACGGCGGGGCCTACGAGCAGTACTTC. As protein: CASSPTSDGGAYEQYF.

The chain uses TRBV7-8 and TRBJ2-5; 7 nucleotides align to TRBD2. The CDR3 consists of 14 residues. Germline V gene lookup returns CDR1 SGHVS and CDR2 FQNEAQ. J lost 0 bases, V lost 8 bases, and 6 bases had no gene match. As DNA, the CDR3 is TGTGCCAGCCGGGACTACCAGTACCAAGAGACCCAGTACTTC. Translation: CASRDYQYQETQYF.

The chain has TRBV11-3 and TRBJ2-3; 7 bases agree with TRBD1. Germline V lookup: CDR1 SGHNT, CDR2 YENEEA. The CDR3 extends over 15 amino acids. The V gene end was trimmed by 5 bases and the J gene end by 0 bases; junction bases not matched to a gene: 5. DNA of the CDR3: TGTGCCAGCAGCCCCCGGGACAGCAGCACAGATACGCAGTATTTT. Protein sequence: CASSPRDSSTDTQYF. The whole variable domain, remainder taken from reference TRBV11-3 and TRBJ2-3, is EAGVVQSPRYKIIEKKQPVAFWCNPISGHNTLYWYLQNLGQGPELLIRYENEEAVDDSQLPKDRFSAERLKGVDSTLKIQPAELGDSAVYLCASSPRDSSTDTQYFGPGTRLTVL.

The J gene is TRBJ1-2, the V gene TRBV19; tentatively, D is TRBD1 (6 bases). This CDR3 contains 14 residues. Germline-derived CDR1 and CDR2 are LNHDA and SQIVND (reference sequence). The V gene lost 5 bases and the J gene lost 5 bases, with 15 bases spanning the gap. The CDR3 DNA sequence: TGTGCCAGTAGTCGTTCAGGGGATAGGTATGGCTACACCTTC. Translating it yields CASSRSGDRYGYTF. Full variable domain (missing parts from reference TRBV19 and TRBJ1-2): DGGITQSPKYLFRKEGQNVTLSCEQNLNHDAMYWYRQDPGQGLRLIYYSQIVNDFQKGDIAEGYSVSREKKESFPLTVTSAQKNPTAFYLCASSRSGDRYGYTFGSGTRLTVV.

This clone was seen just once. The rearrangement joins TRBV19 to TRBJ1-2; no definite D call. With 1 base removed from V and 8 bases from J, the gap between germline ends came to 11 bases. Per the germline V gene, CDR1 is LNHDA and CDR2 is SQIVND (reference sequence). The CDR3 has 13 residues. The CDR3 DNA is TGTGCCAGTAGTATAGGCACCGGGAGCGGCTACACCTTC. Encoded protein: CASSIGTGSGYTF.

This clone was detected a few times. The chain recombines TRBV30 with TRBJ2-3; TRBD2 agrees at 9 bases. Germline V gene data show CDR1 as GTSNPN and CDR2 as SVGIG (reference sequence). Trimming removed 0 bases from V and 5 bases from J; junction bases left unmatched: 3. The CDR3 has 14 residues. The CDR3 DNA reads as TGTGCCTGGAGTGTTTTGCGGGGGGGAGATACGCAGTATTTT. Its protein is CAWSVLRGGDTQYF.

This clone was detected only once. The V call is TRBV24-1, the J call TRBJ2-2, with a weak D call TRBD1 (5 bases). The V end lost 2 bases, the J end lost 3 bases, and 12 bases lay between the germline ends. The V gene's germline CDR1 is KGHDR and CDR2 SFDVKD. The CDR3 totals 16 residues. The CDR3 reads CATSDSAGRYTGELFF. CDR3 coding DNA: TGTGCCACCAGTGATTCGGCAGGGCGATACACCGGGGAGCTGTTTTTT.

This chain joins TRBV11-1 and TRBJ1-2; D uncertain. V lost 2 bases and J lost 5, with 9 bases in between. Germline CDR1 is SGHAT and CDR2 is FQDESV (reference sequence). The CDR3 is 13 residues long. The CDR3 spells CASSLPGMYGYTF. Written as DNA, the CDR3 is TGTGCCAGCAGCTTACCTGGCATGTATGGCTACACCTTC.

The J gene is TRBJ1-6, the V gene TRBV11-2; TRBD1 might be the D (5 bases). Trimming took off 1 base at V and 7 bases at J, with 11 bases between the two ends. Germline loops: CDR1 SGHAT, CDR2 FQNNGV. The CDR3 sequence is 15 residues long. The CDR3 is CASSLAAGYNSPLHF. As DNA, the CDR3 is TGTGCCAGCAGCTTAGCGGCAGGGTACAATTCACCCCTCCACTTT.